One and the same sample provided the 20 T cell receptor delta chains below, sequenced in a study of Vδ1+ human thymocytes. The template was reverse-transcribed extracted RNA. Multiplex PCR used pooled V-gene forward primers and a constant-region reverse primer to amplify CDR3s. TCRdb fed the multiplex PCR reads into CATT to redo clone calling. This sample carries around 76,000 delta-chain clones, around 30% of them seen once, and the ten largest clones take approximately 0.3%. Study-wide findings and caveats: Highly polyclonal TRG and TRD repertoires with Gaussian CDR3 length distributions appeared in thymus.

Their cognate antigens are unknown. Material: Vdelta1+ gamma-delta thymocytes from the thymus. The subset here: FACS-sorted CD3+ TCRalphabeta- TCRVdelta1+ TCRVdelta2- thymocytes. The receptors come from a boy in the first two years of life who had congenital heart surgery.

Only a few counts were recorded for this clone. The gene calls are TRDV1 and TRDJ1; TRDD3 matches at 9 bases. The length of the CDR3 is 22 residues. Germline CDR1 and CDR2: TSWWSYY and QGS. Germline trimming cut 1 base from V and 0 bases from J; bases unmatched to any gene: 21. The DNA of the CDR3 is TGTGCTCTTGGGGAACAAGGGTGCCCAGGCCGTACTGGGGGACTTGACACCGATAAACTCATCTTT. This encodes CALGEQGCPGRTGGLDTDKLIF.

The V call is TRDV1, the J call TRDJ1; D may be TRDD3 (6 bases). Germline V lookup: CDR1 TSWWSYY, CDR2 QGS. The V and J ends lost 5 bases and 0 bases respectively, with 13 bases between them. The CDR3 has 15 amino acids. CDR3 DNA sequence: TGTGCTCTTGGGAAACGGGGGAACTACACCGATAAACTCATCTTT. This gives the protein CALGKRGNYTDKLIF.

This clone appeared a few times. The J gene is TRDJ1, the V gene TRDV1; the D gene is possibly TRDD2 (8 bases). This CDR3 spans 21 amino acids. V was shortened by 1 base and J by 0 bases, with 27 bases between the two germline ends. Germline V CDR1 and CDR2: TSWWSYY, QGS. CDR3 nucleotide sequence: TGTGCTCTTGGGGAACCCGGGGATAGCCTTCCTAGGGAACGGTACACCGATAAACTCATCTTT. Amino acid sequence: CALGEPGDSLPRERYTDKLIF.

The J gene is TRDJ1, the V gene TRDV1; D not resolved. Germline-derived CDR1 and CDR2 are TSWWSYY and QGS. Trimming removed 1 base at V and 10 bases at J, with 16 bases between. The CDR3 is 14 residues long. CDR3 region: CALGEQVPRRGLIF. CDR3 coding DNA: TGTGCTCTTGGGGAACAGGTGCCCCGGCGTGGACTCATCTTT.

The rearrangement joins TRDV1 to TRDJ1; 8 bases line up with TRDD3. The CDR3 is 19 amino acids. After removal of 0 bases from V and 2 bases from J, the junction contained 14 bases not matched to a gene. Germline values: CDR1 TSWWSYY, CDR2 QGS. CDR3 protein: CALGELPYPLGDPTDKLIF. The DNA of the CDR3 is TGTGCTCTTGGGGAACTGCCCTACCCTCTGGGGGACCCGACCGATAAACTCATCTTT.

This chain joins TRDV1 and TRDJ1; 11 nucleotides agree with TRDD3. CDR1 and CDR2 (germline): TSWWSYY, QGS. The CDR3 runs to 23 residues. Germline trimming cut 1 base from V and 0 bases from J; bases unmatched to any gene: 22. CDR3 coding DNA: TGTGCTCTTGGGGAACCCCTCAGGAAAGGGCCCATTGGGGGATACGCCGACACCGATAAACTCATCTTT. Protein: CALGEPLRKGPIGGYADTDKLIF.

J is TRDJ1 and V is TRDV1; 12 positions match TRDD3. J gave up 10 bases and V 1 base, and 22 bases lay outside the gene matches. The CDR3 sequence is 20 residues long. Germline V lookup: CDR1 TSWWSYY, CDR2 QGS. CDR3 in amino acids: CALGEPTDQPYRTGGYRLIF. CDR3 nucleotides: TGTGCTCTTGGGGAACCCACTGATCAGCCCTACCGAACTGGGGGATACCGACTCATCTTT.

The chain combines TRDV1 with TRDJ1; D is possibly TRDD3 (6 bases). The CDR3 runs to 22 residues. With 0 bases removed from V and 2 bases from J, the gap between germline ends came to 31 bases. From germline, CDR1 is TSWWSYY and CDR2 QGS. The CDR3 DNA is TGTGCTCTTGGGGAACTGGGGGGACTTGATCCGTGGGAATCGGTCGGGACCGATAAACTCATCTTT. This gives the protein CALGELGGLDPWESVGTDKLIF.

This clone was seen only a few times. V is TRDV3 and J is TRDJ2; a weak D match, TRDD2 (5 bases). The ends were cut back, 2 bases at V and 8 bases at J, with 15 bases in the middle. This CDR3 is built from 13 residues. The germline CDR1 and CDR2 sequences are TVYSNPD and GDNSRS (reference sequence). CDR3 DNA sequence: TGTGCCTTTCTCCCTACCGTCAGCGCACAACTCTTCTTT. Its protein is CAFLPTVSAQLFF.

V usage is TRDV1 and J usage is TRDJ1; 10 nucleotides match TRDD3. The CDR3 extends over 22 amino acids. J was trimmed by 0 bases and V by 0 bases; bases with no gene match: 19. Germline V gene lookup returns CDR1 TSWWSYY and CDR2 QGS. The chain's CDR3 is CALGELAHPAGWGILYTDKLIF. The DNA for the CDR3 is TGTGCTCTTGGGGAACTTGCTCATCCAGCTGGGTGGGGGATACTGTACACCGATAAACTCATCTTT.

This clone was recorded once. The same CDR3 arises from other DNA sequences in this sample as well. This chain links TRDV1 with TRDJ1; 10 bases are shared with TRDD3. From germline, CDR1 is TSWWSYY and CDR2 QGS. The junction had 7 bases not matched to a gene; V was cut back by 0 bases and J by 0 bases. There are 18 residues in the CDR3. The DNA for the CDR3 is TGTGCTCTTGGGGAACTCTCCCACTGGGGGATCTACACCGATAAACTCATCTTT. Residues: CALGELSHWGIYTDKLIF.

This rearrangement joins TRDV1 to TRDJ2; 7 positions match TRDD3. Germline V gives CDR1 TSWWSYY, CDR2 QGS. The CDR3 extends over 25 amino acids. V shed 2 bases, J shed 0 bases, and the junction held 30 bases outside the gene matches. In DNA form, the CDR3 reads TGTGCTCTTGGGGAAGCGTTCTTTGGGCCGTACTGGGGACCCTTACCCCGAGCTTTGACAGCACAACTCTTCTTT. Translated, it gives CALGEAFFGPYWGPLPRALTAQLFF.

The chain employs TRDV1 and TRDJ1; TRDD2 matches 9 bases. CDR3 length: 22 amino acids. CDR1 is TSWWSYY and CDR2 is QGS in the germline V gene. V trimming: 4 bases; J trimming: 0 bases; junction bases outside the gene matches: 24. The CDR3 DNA follows: TGTGCTCTTGGGGGAACCCGAGGCCTTCCTACCTGTTGGGGGACGTACACCGATAAACTCATCTTT. This sequence encodes CALGGTRGLPTCWGTYTDKLIF.

Ten or more counts support this clone. The V call is TRDV2, the J call TRDJ1; D is possibly TRDD3 (5 bases). V was clipped by 3 bases and J by 0 bases, with 16 bases between them. This CDR3 contains 16 residues. Germline values: CDR1 GEAIGNYY, CDR2 EKD. CDR3 DNA sequence: TGTGCCTGTGACCGAACTGGAGCCCTCTACACCGATAAACTCATCTTT. Its protein is CACDRTGALYTDKLIF.

The gene calls are TRDV1 and TRDJ1, with 12 bases fitting TRDD3. CDR1 and CDR2 from the germline V gene are TSWWSYY and QGS. This CDR3 has 15 amino acids. With 4 bases clipped from V and 3 bases from J, the junction kept 3 bases outside the gene matches. CDR3 in DNA: TGTGCTCTTGGGGGCTACTGGGGGATACCCGATAAACTCATCTTT. It yields the protein CALGGYWGIPDKLIF.

V is TRDV1 and J is TRDJ1; TRDD3 matches 8 bases. CDR1 TSWWSYY and CDR2 QGS come from the germline V gene. This CDR3 contains 25 residues. The trim removed 5 bases at V and 1 base at J, leaving 36 bases unmatched. In DNA, the CDR3 is TGTGCTCTTGGGAAAGTGATGAGGAACGTAGGGCTGGGGGACCCTTCAGGGGGTGGCACCGATAAACTCATCTTT. It translates to CALGKVMRNVGLGDPSGGGTDKLIF.

The rearrangement joins TRDV1 to TRDJ1; 12 nucleotides match TRDD3. CDR1 is TSWWSYY, CDR2 QGS, per germline. The CDR3 contains 22 residues. V was pared by 4 bases and J by 0 bases, with 21 bases of the junction left unmatched. CDR3 residues: CALGGILSPDWGIPRHTDKLIF. Here the CDR3 DNA reads TGTGCTCTTGGGGGTATACTGTCCCCTGACTGGGGGATACCACGGCACACCGATAAACTCATCTTT.

The V and J genes are TRDV1 and TRDJ1, with 9 bases that match TRDD3. CDR3 length: 21 amino acids. J was trimmed by 0 bases and V by 3 bases; bases with no gene match: 20. CDR1 is TSWWSYY, CDR2 QGS, per germline. As DNA, the CDR3 is TGTGCTCTTGGGGACCGGGGAGGGTACCGAGGGGGATACCCTTACACCGATAAACTCATCTTT. It codes for CALGDRGGYRGGYPYTDKLIF.

The V call is TRDV1, the J call TRDJ1; no reliable D call. Germline V gene sequence: CDR1 TSWWSYY, CDR2 QGS. The germline V and J ends were trimmed by 0 bases and 1 base, with 18 bases remaining between them. The CDR3 is 18 residues long. The CDR3 is CALGELEVPRRCTDKLIF. The CDR3 DNA follows: TGTGCTCTTGGGGAACTTGAGGTCCCTAGGAGGTGCACCGATAAACTCATCTTT.

The V and J genes are TRDV1 and TRDJ1; TRDD3 matches 9 bases. Per the germline V gene, CDR1 is TSWWSYY and CDR2 is QGS. This CDR3 contains 21 residues. J was trimmed by 8 bases and V by 1 base; bases with no gene match: 26. The CDR3 DNA sequence: TGTGCTCTTGGGGAACATAATACCATTCCCGTTTTGATTGGGGGATATGGAAAACTCATCTTT. It translates to CALGEHNTIPVLIGGYGKLIF.